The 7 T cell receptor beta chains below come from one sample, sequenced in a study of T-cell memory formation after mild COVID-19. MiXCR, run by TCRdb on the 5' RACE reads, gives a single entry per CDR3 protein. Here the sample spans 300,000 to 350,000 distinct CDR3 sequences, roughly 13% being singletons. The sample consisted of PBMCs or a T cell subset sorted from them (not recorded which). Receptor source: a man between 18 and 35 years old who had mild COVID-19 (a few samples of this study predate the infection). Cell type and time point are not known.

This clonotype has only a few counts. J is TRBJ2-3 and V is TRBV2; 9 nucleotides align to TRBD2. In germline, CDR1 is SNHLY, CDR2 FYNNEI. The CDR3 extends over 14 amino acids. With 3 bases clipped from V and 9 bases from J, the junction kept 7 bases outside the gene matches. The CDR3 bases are TGTGCCAGCAGTGAGACTCTAGCGGGGTACACGCAGTATTTT. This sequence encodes CASSETLAGYTQYF.

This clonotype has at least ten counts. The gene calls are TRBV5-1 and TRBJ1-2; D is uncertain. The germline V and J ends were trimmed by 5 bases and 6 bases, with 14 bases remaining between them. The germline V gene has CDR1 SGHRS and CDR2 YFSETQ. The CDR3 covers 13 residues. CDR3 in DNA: TGCGCCAGCAGACCCAGTGTGGTGGATGGCTACACCTTC. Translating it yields CASRPSVVDGYTF.

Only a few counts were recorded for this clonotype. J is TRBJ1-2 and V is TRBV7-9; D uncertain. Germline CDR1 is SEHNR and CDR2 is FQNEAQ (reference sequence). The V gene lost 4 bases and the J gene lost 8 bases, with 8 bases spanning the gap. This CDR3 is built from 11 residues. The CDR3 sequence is CASSSTGGYTF. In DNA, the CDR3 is TGTGCCAGCAGCTCCACGGGAGGCTACACCTTC. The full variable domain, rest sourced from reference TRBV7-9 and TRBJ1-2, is DTGVSQNPRHKITKRGQNVTFRCDPISEHNRLYWYRQTLGQGPEFLTYFQNEAQLEKSRLLSDRFSAERPKGSFSTLEIQRTEQGDSAMYLCASSSTGGYTFGSGTRLTVV.

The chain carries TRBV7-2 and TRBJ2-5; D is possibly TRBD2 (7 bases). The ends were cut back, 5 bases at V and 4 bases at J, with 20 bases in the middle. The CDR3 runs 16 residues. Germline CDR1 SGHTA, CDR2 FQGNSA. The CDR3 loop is CASSAAFRGAGETQYF. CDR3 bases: TGTGCCAGCAGCGCCGCCTTTCGGGGGGCCGGAGAGACCCAGTACTTC.

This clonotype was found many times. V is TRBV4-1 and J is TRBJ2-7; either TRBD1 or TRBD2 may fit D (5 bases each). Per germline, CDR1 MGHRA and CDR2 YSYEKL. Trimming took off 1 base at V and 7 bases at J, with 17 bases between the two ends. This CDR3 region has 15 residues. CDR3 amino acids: CASSQVRAGTDEQYF. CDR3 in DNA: TGCGCCAGCAGCCAAGTTCGAGCAGGGACGGATGAGCAGTACTTC.

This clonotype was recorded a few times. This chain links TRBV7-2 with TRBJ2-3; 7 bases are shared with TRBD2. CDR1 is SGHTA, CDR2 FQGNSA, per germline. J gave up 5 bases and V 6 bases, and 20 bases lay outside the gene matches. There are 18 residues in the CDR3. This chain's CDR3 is CASSFPPVRGIIGDTQYF. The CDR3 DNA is TGTGCCAGCAGTTTCCCCCCGGTGCGGGGGATAATAGGAGATACGCAGTATTTT. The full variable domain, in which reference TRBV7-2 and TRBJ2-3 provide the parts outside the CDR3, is GAGVSQSPSNKVTEKGKDVELRCDPISGHTALYWYRQSLGQGLEFLIYFQGNSAPDKSGLPSDRFSAERTGGSVSTLTIQRTQQEDSAVYLCASSFPPVRGIIGDTQYFGPGTRLTVL.

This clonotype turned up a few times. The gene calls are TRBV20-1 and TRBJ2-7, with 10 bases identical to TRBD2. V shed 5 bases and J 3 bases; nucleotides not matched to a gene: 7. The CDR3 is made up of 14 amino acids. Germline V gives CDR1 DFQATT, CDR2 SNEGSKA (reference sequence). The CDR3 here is CSAPKLAGGYEQYF. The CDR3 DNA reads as TGCAGTGCTCCGAAATTAGCGGGGGGCTACGAGCAGTACTTC.